What follows describes a single T cell receptor (beta chain). This specimen belongs to a study of technical replicates of blood from a handful of donors. TCRdb's table, derived via immunoSEQ multiplex PCR, lists solely in-frame clones and lacks some. The sample lists about 82,000 clones, 96% occurring once. Germline CDR1 reads MDHEN; CDR2 reads SYDVKM. V was pared by 5 bases and J by 4 bases, with 6 bases between. The CDR3 is 12 residues long. The rearrangement uses TRBV28 and TRBJ1-3; D gene unclear. This clonotype originated in a human donor in good health. Sequences were obtained from T cells isolated from PBMCs. The CDR3 is CASSIQGNTIYF. As DNA, the CDR3 is TGTGCCAGCAGTATACAGGGAAACACCATATATTTT.